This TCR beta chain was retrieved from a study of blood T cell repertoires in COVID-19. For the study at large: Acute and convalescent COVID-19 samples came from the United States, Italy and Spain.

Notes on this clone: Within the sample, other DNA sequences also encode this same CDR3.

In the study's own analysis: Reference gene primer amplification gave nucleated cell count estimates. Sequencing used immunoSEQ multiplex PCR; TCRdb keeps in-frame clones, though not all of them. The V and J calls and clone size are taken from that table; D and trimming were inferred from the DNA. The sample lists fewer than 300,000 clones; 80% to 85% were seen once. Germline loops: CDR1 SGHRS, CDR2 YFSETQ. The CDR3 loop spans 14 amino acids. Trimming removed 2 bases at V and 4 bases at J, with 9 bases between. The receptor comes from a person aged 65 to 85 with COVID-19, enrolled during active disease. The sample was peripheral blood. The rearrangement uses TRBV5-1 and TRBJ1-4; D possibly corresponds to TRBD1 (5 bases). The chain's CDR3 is CASSLGQVNEKLFF. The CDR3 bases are TGCGCCAGCAGCTTAGGACAAGTTAATGAAAAACTGTTTTTT.